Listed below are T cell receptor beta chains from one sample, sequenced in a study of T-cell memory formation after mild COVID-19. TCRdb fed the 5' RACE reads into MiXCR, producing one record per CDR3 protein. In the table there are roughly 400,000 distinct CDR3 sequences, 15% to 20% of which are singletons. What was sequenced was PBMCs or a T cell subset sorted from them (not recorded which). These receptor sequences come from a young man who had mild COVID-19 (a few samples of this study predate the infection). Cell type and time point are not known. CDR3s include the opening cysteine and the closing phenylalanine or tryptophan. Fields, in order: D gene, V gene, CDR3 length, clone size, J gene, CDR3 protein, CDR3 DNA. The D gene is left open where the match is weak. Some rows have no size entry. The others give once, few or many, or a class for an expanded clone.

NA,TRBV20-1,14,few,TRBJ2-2,CSASRAGANGELFF,TGCAGTGCTAGCCGTGCGGGGGCGAACGGGGAGCTGTTTTTT
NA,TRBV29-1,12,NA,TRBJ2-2,CSGTDNTGELFF,TGCAGCGGGACAGATAACACCGGGGAGCTGTTTTTT
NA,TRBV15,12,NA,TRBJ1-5,CATSRSHGPQHF,TGTGCCACCAGCCGATCGCACGGGCCCCAGCATTTT
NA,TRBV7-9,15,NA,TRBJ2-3,CASSLLGGATDTQYF,TGTGCCAGCAGCCTTTTAGGGGGGGCCACAGATACGCAGTATTTT
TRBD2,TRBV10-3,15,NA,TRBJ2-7,CAISESFPGGYEQYF,TGTGCCATCAGTGAGTCGTTTCCGGGGGGCTACGAGCAGTACTTC
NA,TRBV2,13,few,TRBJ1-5,CASSREGDQPQHF,TGTGCCAGCAGTCGAGAGGGGGATCAGCCCCAGCATTTT
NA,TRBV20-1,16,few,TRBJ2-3,CSAREPGVGSTDTQYF,TGCAGTGCTAGAGAACCCGGGGTCGGGTCTACAGATACGCAGTATTTT
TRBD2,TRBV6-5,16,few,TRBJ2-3,CASSYFGGTSTDTQYF,TGTGCCAGCAGTTACTTCGGGGGGACTAGCACAGATACGCAGTATTTT
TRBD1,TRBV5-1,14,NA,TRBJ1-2,CASSLVGGTYGYTF,TGCGCCAGCAGCTTGGTAGGGGGCACCTATGGCTACACCTTC
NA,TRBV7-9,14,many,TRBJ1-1,CASSLVGANTEAFF,TGTGCCAGCAGCTTGGTAGGGGCAAACACTGAAGCTTTCTTT
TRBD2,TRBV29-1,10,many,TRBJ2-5,CSVEAGGRSF,TGCAGCGTTGAGGCGGGGGGTAGGTCCTTC
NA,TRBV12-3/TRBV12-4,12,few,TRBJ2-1,CASSGLAYEQFF,TGTGCCAGCAGTGGACTGGCCTATGAGCAGTTCTTC
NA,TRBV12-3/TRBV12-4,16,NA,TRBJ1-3,CASSLAGLGSGNTIYF,TGTGCCAGCAGTTTAGCGGGACTGGGCTCTGGAAACACCATATATTTT
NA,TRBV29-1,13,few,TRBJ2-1,CSVVTGDYNEQFF,TGCAGCGTTGTTACGGGGGACTACAATGAGCAGTTCTTC
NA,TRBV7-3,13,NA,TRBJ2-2,CASSGTPQGELFF,TGTGCCAGCAGCGGGACCCCGCAAGGGGAGCTGTTTTTT
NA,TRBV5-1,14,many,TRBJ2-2,CASSLSANTGELFF,TGTGCCAGCAGCTTAAGCGCGAACACCGGGGAGCTGTTTTTT
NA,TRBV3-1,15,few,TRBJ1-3,CASSQVGGFRNTIYF,TGTGCCAGCAGCCAGGTCGGGGGGTTCAGAAACACCATATATTTT
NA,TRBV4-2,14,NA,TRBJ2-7,CASSQEGQTYEQYF,TGTGCCAGCAGCCAAGAAGGACAGACCTACGAGCAGTACTTC
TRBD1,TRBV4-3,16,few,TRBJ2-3,CASSQDTGQGADTQYF,TGCGCCAGCAGCCAAGATACCGGACAGGGGGCAGATACGCAGTATTTT
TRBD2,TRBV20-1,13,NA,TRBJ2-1,CSLAGTRGSEQFF,TGCAGTCTGGCCGGGACTAGAGGGTCTGAGCAGTTCTTC
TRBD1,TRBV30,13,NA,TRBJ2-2,CACSGQGAGELFF,TGTGCCTGCTCAGGACAGGGGGCCGGGGAGCTGTTTTTT
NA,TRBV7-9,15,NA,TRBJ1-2,CASSYTGPLEDGYTF,TGTGCCAGCAGTTACACCGGGCCCCTCGAGGATGGCTACACCTTC
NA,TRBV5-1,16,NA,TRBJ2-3,CASSYRQAGHQDTQYF,TGCGCCAGCAGCTACCGACAGGCCGGACATCAGGATACGCAGTATTTT
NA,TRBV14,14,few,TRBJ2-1,CASSQDFSRGEQFF,TGTGCCAGCAGCCAAGATTTCAGTAGGGGTGAGCAGTTCTTC
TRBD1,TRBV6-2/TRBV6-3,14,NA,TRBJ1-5,CASYSGTGSQPQHF,TGTGCCAGTTACTCCGGGACAGGGAGCCAGCCCCAGCATTTT
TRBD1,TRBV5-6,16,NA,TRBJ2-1,CASSRSGQVIYNEQFF,TGTGCCAGCAGCCGTTCCGGACAGGTGATCTACAATGAGCAGTTCTTC
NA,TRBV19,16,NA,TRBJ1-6,CASRQLWVRNNSPLHF,TGTGCCAGCCGGCAGTTGTGGGTTCGGAATAATTCACCCCTCCACTTT
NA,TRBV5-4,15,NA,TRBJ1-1,CASRVGWKTGTEAFF,TGTGCCAGCAGAGTTGGATGGAAGACGGGCACTGAAGCTTTCTTT
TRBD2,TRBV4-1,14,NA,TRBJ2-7,CASSGAGGPHEQYF,TGCGCCAGCAGTGGAGCGGGGGGGCCCCACGAGCAGTACTTC
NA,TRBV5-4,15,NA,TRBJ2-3,CASSFRQGSTDTQYF,TGTGCCAGCAGCTTCCGGCAGGGGAGCACAGATACGCAGTATTTT
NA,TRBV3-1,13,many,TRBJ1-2,CASSKTGNYGYTF,TGTGCCAGCAGTAAGACGGGAAACTATGGCTACACCTTC
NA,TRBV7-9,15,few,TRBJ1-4,CASSPRGATNEKLFF,TGTGCCAGCAGCCCGCGCGGAGCAACTAATGAAAAACTGTTTTTT
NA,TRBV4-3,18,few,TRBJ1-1,CASSQDGAGDQLNAEAFF,TGCGCCAGCAGCCAAGATGGCGCAGGGGATCAGCTGAACGCTGAAGCTTTCTTT
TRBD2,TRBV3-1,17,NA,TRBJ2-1,CASSQSLAGGLYNEQFF,TGTGCCAGCAGCCAATCACTAGCGGGGGGGCTGTACAATGAGCAGTTCTTC
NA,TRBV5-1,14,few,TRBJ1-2,CASSSYETVYGYTF,TGCGCCAGCAGCTCCTACGAGACAGTCTATGGCTACACCTTC
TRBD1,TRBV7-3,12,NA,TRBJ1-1,CASRIPRGEAFF,TGTGCCAGCAGAATACCCAGGGGGGAAGCTTTCTTT
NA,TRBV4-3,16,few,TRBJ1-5,CASSQDLKSSNQPQHF,TGCGCCAGCAGCCAAGATTTAAAGTCGAGCAATCAGCCCCAGCATTTT
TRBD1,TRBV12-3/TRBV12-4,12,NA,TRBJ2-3,CASSFQGDTKYF,TGTGCCAGCAGTTTTCAGGGGGATACGAAGTATTTT
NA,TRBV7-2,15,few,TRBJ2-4,CASSYPSLAKNIQYF,TGTGCCAGCAGCTACCCTTCACTAGCCAAAAACATTCAGTACTTC
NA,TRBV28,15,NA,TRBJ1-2,CASSSGRSPRNGYTF,TGTGCCAGCAGCTCAGGACGGTCCCCTAGAAATGGCTACACCTTC
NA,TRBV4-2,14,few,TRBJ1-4,CASSQDTKNEKLFF,TGTGCCAGCAGCCAAGATACTAAGAATGAAAAACTGTTTTTT
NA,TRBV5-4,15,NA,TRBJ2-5,CASRAWDNSQETQYF,TGTGCCAGCAGGGCCTGGGACAACTCCCAAGAGACCCAGTACTTC